A selection of T cell receptor beta chains follows, all from one sample in a study of cytomegalovirus exposure and HLA in healthy donors. The table came from immunoSEQ multiplex PCR; TCRdb's copy has only in-frame clones and leaves some out. The sample lists about 170,000 clones, 79% occurring once. Sequencing was carried out using PBMCs. The receptors derive from a woman aged 45-65 years in good health and CMV-seronegative. CDR3s include the opening cysteine and the closing phenylalanine or tryptophan. Fields, in order: clone size, CDR3 length, J gene, D gene, V gene, CDR3 protein, CDR3 DNA. D genes are given only for firm matches. Part of the rows lack a size; the others show once, few, many or a class for expanded clones.

NA	14	TRBJ1-2	NA	TRBV4-1	CASSRPGIYYGYTF	TGCGCCAGCAGCCGACCAGGTATCTACTATGGCTACACCTTC
NA	16	TRBJ2-2	TRBD2	TRBV30	CAWSVLLAGVIGELFF	TGTGCCTGGAGTGTTTTGCTAGCGGGGGTGATCGGGGAGCTGTTTTTT
once	14	TRBJ1-4	NA	TRBV5-6	CASSLGGLEEKLFF	TGTGCCAGCAGCTTGGGGGGCCTCGAAGAAAAACTGTTTTTT
few	14	TRBJ1-1	NA	TRBV5-1	CASSLDPRDTEAFF	TGCGCCAGCAGCTTGGACCCCCGGGACACTGAAGCTTTCTTT
few	16	TRBJ1-6	TRBD1	TRBV7-9	CASSSTGTGGYSPLHF	TGTGCCAGCAGCTCGACCGGGACAGGGGGGTATTCACCCCTCCACTTT
NA	14	TRBJ1-6	NA	TRBV25-1	CASSDAQGFSPLHF	TGTGCCAGCAGTGACGCACAGGGATTTTCACCCCTCCACTTT
NA	13	TRBJ2-7	NA	TRBV7-9	CSSSFRGPYEQYF	TGTTCCAGCAGCTTTCGTGGCCCCTACGAGCAGTACTTC
NA	15	TRBJ2-5	TRBD1	TRBV29-1	CSALPRTGGVETQYF	TGCAGCGCACTGCCCCGGACAGGGGGAGTAGAGACCCAGTACTTC
NA	17	TRBJ1-2	TRBD1	TRBV7-8	CASSLSILPTGSYGYTF	TGTGCCAGCAGCTTAAGCATATTACCGACAGGGAGCTATGGCTACACCTTC
NA	14	TRBJ1-5	NA	TRBV6-1	CASSLERGGQPQHF	TGTGCCAGCAGTCTAGAGCGCGGTGGTCAGCCCCAGCATTTT
NA	14	TRBJ2-2	NA	TRBV19	CASSILIGRIELFF	TGTGCCAGTAGTATCCTAATAGGGAGGATAGAGCTGTTTTTT
NA	13	TRBJ1-2	TRBD1	TRBV28	CASSFGQGYGYTF	TGTGCCAGCAGTTTTGGACAGGGCTATGGCTACACCTTC
once	14	TRBJ2-3	NA	TRBV11-3	CASSGRGSTDTQYF	TGTGCCAGCAGCGGGAGGGGGAGCACAGATACGCAGTATTTT
NA	16	TRBJ2-3	NA	TRBV4-1	CASSQDGGWVTDTQYF	TGCGCCAGCAGCCAAGATGGGGGGTGGGTGACAGATACGCAGTATTTT
NA	16	TRBJ2-1	TRBD2	TRBV19	CASSISSGRTYNEQFF	TGTGCCAGTAGTATCTCTAGCGGGAGGACCTACAATGAGCAGTTCTTC
few	13	TRBJ2-3	NA	TRBV5-1	CASSLGSSDTQYF	TGCGCCAGCAGCCTTGGGAGTTCAGATACGCAGTATTTT
NA	14	TRBJ2-1	TRBD2	TRBV5-1	CASSTPGGFSEQFF	TGCGCCAGCAGCACACCCGGGGGGTTCAGTGAGCAGTTCTTC
NA	18	TRBJ1-5	TRBD1	TRBV30	CAWSALDRGVASNQPQHF	TGTGCCTGGAGTGCACTGGACAGGGGCGTAGCGAGCAATCAGCCCCAGCATTTT